This T cell receptor beta chain originates from a study of identical twins (dated by TCRdb to 2016 to 2018). Context from the whole study: The study deep-sequenced TCR alpha and beta repertoires from monozygotic twins, unrelated adults of various ages and cord blood to test whether fetal clonotypes persist. To rule out contamination, replicate twin experiments were performed at different times with different library preparation protocols.

Receptor libraries were prepared by 5' RACE. Sequenced using an Illumina HiSeq 2000. A universal primer binding site was introduced by template switching, and a unique molecular identifier was present in the final cDNA, enabling accurate counting of TCR cDNA molecules. First-strand cDNA for TCR alpha and beta chains was synthesized from specific primers in the conserved constant-segment region. To control for contamination, every cDNA library was double barcoded, receiving both a SMART-Mk sample barcode and Illumina barcodes. Two successive PCR steps introduced TruSeq adapter sequences along with Illumina sample barcodes. Sequencing of the TCR alpha and beta cDNA libraries was done on the Illumina HiSeq platform using custom primers. Per the source publication's procedure: MiGEC was used to process raw reads and extract unique molecular identifiers, and MiXCR was used to find CDR3 positions. Recombination models were inferred per individual with the repgenHMM and IGoR tools using an EM algorithm. Shared clonotype analysis was performed with the tcR package in R, normalizing sharing by the product of cloneset sizes. To study raw recombination free of thymic and clonal selection effects, out-of-frame nonproductive sequences were analyzed. TCRdb trimmed the raw reads at Q25, called clones with MiXCR and kept productive beta chains. When rows share a CDR3 protein, they turn into one entry using the most common DNA and genes. TCRdb's processing, not the authors' own work, is the source of the V and J calls. Across this sample there are 200,000 to 250,000 distinct CDR3 sequences, with under 8.5% seen only once. The ten largest account for approximately 15% of the sample.

With respect to this clonotype: Its antigen is still unknown. Base qualities are missing; no much larger clone stands one base away.

Every donor was a healthy Caucasian. The twin cohort consisted of three pairs of female monozygotic twins, all aged about 18 to 29 years. Positive isolation kits from Invitrogen were used to isolate the CD4+ and CD8+ T cell populations. The germline V gene supplies CDR1 SGHTA and CDR2 FQGTGA. Including cysteine and phenylalanine, the CDR3 has 16 amino acids. Only the CDR3 DNA is retained, 48 bases long and in frame from the first base. V loses 0 bases of germline sequence and J loses 2 bases, and the interval between the two ends is 12 bases. The paper's findings and limits, for the study overall: Zero-insertion analyses could be partly confounded by invariant T cells such as MAIT and iNKT, though diverse VJ usage argued against such confounding for most clonotypes. Out-of-frame TCR alpha sharing in monozygotic twins was systematically underestimated by recombination models, whereas sharing between unrelated individuals was in agreement with the recombination models. Fewer insertions were carried by abundant cord blood beta clonotypes; a weaker similar trend was observed in young adult naive repertoires, while no such trend was observed in memory repertoires. Compared with coincidental sharing between unrelated individuals, out-of-frame TCR alpha sequences shared between twins had an excess of sequences with low generation probability. Because the same donors could not be followed over many years, the conclusions relied on cross-sectional statistical analysis. Excess twin sharing in beta out-of-frame sequences was weaker because fewer shared sequences lowered the signal-to-noise ratio.

This sample was also put to use in a study of T cells expressing NK-cell markers. From the second report: TCR beta-chain repertoires were profiled in sorted CD3+CD56+NKG2C+, CD3+CD56+NKG2C- and CD3+CD56-NKG2C+ T-cell subsets from several donors. Seven of the eight sequenced donors were HCMV-seropositive and one was HCMV-seronegative. To restrict sorting to alphabetaTCR-expressing T cells, an anti-gammadeltaTCR antibody was added in several experiments. For more than 5 donors, the dominant CD3+CD56+NKG2C+ clonotypes were among the top 10 CD8+ clonotypes and accounted for roughly 1.0-7.5% of CD8+ T cells. Those dominant clonotypes were again the most abundant among CD3+CD56-NKG2C+ cells in several donors, at roughly 25-60.1%. Whether the expanded NKG2C-expressing T cell clones were specific for HCMV antigens remained unclear. The study sequenced eight donors, all healthy volunteers chosen at random: three men and five women. HCMV serostatus was determined by detecting HCMV-specific IgG in serum with a commercial ELISA kit. MIGEC handled demultiplexing of the reads and grouping by UMI, while MiTCR was used to assemble and quantify clonotypes. Only TCR cDNA sequences supported by at least two reads were kept to exclude erroneous sequences. The tcR package was used for downstream repertoire analysis, and clonotypes were matched between fractions using CDR3 nucleotide sequence together with V segment. VDJmatch was used to annotate antigen specificity against VDJdb, with one amino acid substitution allowed in CDR3.

Sequencing was performed on CD8+ T cells sorted from blood. This chain is built from TRBV7-3 and TRBJ2-3, with no confidently assigned D gene. This TCR was recovered from a woman aged 18-29 years in good health. The CDR3 has the sequence CASSLTARQFTDTQYF. At the DNA level, the sequence is TGTGCCAGCAGCTTAACGGCGCGGCAGTTCACAGATACGCAGTATTTT.